The entry below describes one T cell receptor (beta chain). What it binds is unknown. This sample is part of a study of cytomegalovirus exposure and HLA in healthy donors. The junction had 6 bases not matched to a gene; V was cut back by 4 bases and J by 0 bases. This CDR3 region has 15 residues. The V gene's germline CDR1 is SNHLY and CDR2 FYNNEI. Study-wide points: 87-base-pair reads could not separate some V segments, including TRBV6-2 and TRBV6-3. Most TCRs appeared rarely, but some public TCRs recurred in many donors.

The PCR made use of 60 Vbeta and 13 Jbeta primers. Profiling relied on immunoSEQ multiplex PCR, and the TCRdb table lists in-frame clones only, not all of them. The table has roughly 180,000 clones, 80% to 90% seen once. The sample consisted of PBMCs. The chain carries TRBV2 and TRBJ2-7; 7 bases match TRBD1. The receptor was derived from a girl under 10 years old in good health and CMV-seropositive. The CDR3 DNA follows: TGTGCCAGCAGTGTCACAGGGGACCCCTCCTACGAGCAGTACTTC. This codes for CASSVTGDPSYEQYF.